Shown below are 5 T cell receptor beta chains from a single sample sequenced in a study of beta chain features in type 1 diabetes. Investigators reverse transcribed all isolated RNA, so they sequenced expressed TCRB transcripts. Libraries were prepared by immunoSEQ multiplex PCR; TCRdb keeps only in-frame clonotypes and omits some of them. The table has over 300,000 clones, approximately 8% seen once. The sample consisted of central memory CD4+ T cells from blood. The receptors come from a woman between 18 and 30 years old in good health.

The rearrangement uses TRBV29-1 and TRBJ2-1, with TRBD2 matching 13 bases. This CDR3 is built from 15 residues. The junction had 4 bases not matched to a gene; V was cut back by 6 bases and J by 2 bases. Germline lookup yields CDR1 SQVTM and CDR2 ANQGSEA. Here the CDR3 reads CSVGTSGATYNEQFF. The CDR3 DNA reads as TGCAGCGTGGGGACTAGCGGGGCTACCTACAATGAGCAGTTCTTC.

V is TRBV2 and J is TRBJ2-1; 10 nucleotides align to TRBD2. The junction had 6 bases not matched to a gene; V was cut back by 9 bases and J by 4 bases. Germline CDR1 SNHLY, CDR2 FYNNEI. This CDR3 region has 14 residues. The CDR3 reads CARSGTSAYNEQFF. The DNA of the CDR3 is TGTGCCAGGTCCGGGACTAGCGCTTACAATGAGCAGTTCTTC.

This chain links TRBV5-1 with TRBJ2-7; 10 bases match TRBD2. The V segment lost 4 bases and the J segment 5 bases; nucleotides outside the gene matches: 6. The V gene's germline CDR1 is SGHRS and CDR2 YFSETQ. This CDR3 comprises 14 residues. The CDR3 spells CASSLGLAVDEQYF. CDR3 sequence (DNA): TGCGCCAGCAGCCTCGGACTAGCGGTGGACGAGCAGTACTTC.

This clone was found many times. This chain connects TRBV2 to TRBJ2-5; D is unclear. Germline CDR1 SNHLY, CDR2 FYNNEI. This CDR3 contains 12 residues. V was cut by 0 bases and J by 6 bases, with 5 bases left in between. CDR3 sequence (DNA): TGTGCCAGCAGTGAAGCACCCCAGACCCAGTACTTC. This encodes CASSEAPQTQYF.

This clone has a handful of counts. The chain couples TRBV28 to TRBJ2-3; tentative D call: TRBD2 (6 bases). The germline CDR1 and CDR2 sequences are MDHEN and SYDVKM. The CDR3 loop spans 16 amino acids. V shed 5 bases and J shed 1 base, with 16 bases lying between them. In DNA, the CDR3 is TGTGCCAGCAGTCCATACGACCCGGGGGGCACAGATACGCAGTATTTT. It codes for CASSPYDPGGTDTQYF. Drawing the rest from reference TRBV28 and TRBJ2-3, the complete variable domain is DVKVTQSSRYLVKRTGEKVFLECVQDMDHENMFWYRQDPGLGLRLIYFSYDVKMKEKGDIPEGYSVSREKKERFSLILESASTNQTSMYLCASSPYDPGGTDTQYFGPGTRLTVL.